Listed here are 15 T cell receptor beta chains from one sample, sequenced in a study of shared clonotypes between healthy human individuals. Profiled with immunoSEQ multiplex PCR; TCRdb holds only in-frame clones, not every one. Among more than 2,000,000 clones listed, around 90% were seen once. The sample taken for sequencing was naive CD4+ T cells sorted from blood. This sample's subset: CD45RA+ positively selected. These receptors were obtained from a young man in good health.

The sample holds one count of this clone. This rearrangement joins TRBV30 to TRBJ2-7, with D perhaps TRBD1 (6 bases). Germline values: CDR1 GTSNPN, CDR2 SVGIG (reference sequence). The CDR3 spans 12 residues. Deletions cut 2 bases from V and 6 bases from J, with 11 bases between. CDR3 nucleotides: TGTGCCTGGAGTAACTGGGGGCTCGAGCAGTACTTC. It translates to CAWSNWGLEQYF.

The CDR3 DNA reads TGTGCCAGCAGTTTACTAGCGGCCTCCTACAATGAGCAGTTCTTC. It encodes CASSLLAASYNEQFF. This rearrangement joins TRBV25-1 to TRBJ2-1; 8 bases are a match to TRBD2. V lost 5 bases to trimming and J lost 0 bases; unmatched junction nucleotides: 3. The germline V gene encodes CDR1 MGHDK and CDR2 SYGVNS. This CDR3 is 15 amino acids long.

V gene TRBV2 combines with J gene TRBJ1-1, with 9 bases fitting TRBD1. Germline trimming cut 8 bases from V and 5 bases from J; bases unmatched to any gene: 3. Germline CDR1 is SNHLY and CDR2 is FYNNEI. The CDR3 runs 12 residues. DNA of the CDR3: TGTGCCAGCGGGACAGGGTATACTGAAGCTTTCTTT. Its protein is CASGTGYTEAFF.

The chain joins TRBV7-9 to TRBJ2-1, with 12 bases fitting TRBD2. The CDR3 totals 17 residues. CDR1 and CDR2 from the germline V gene are SEHNR and FQNEAQ (reference sequence). Trimming took 0 bases from V and 8 from J; bases not matched to a gene: 8. The chain's CDR3 is CASSLASGLAGGYEQFF. Written as DNA, the CDR3 is TGTGCCAGCAGCTTAGCCTCCGGGCTAGCGGGAGGGTATGAGCAGTTCTTC.

This chain joins TRBV5-6 and TRBJ2-3; D is uncertain. CDR3 size: 15 residues. V was clipped by 0 bases and J by 2 bases, with 10 bases between them. The germline CDR1 and CDR2 sequences are SGHDT and YYEEEE. CDR3 sequence (DNA): TGTGCCAGCAGCTTGGGGTCTGTAGACACAGATACGCAGTATTTT. Amino acid sequence: CASSLGSVDTDTQYF.

This chain uses TRBV29-1 with TRBJ2-1, with 9 bases identical to TRBD1. The ends lost 7 bases at V and 7 bases at J; junction bases unmatched: 2. The CDR3 runs 11 residues. Germline V lookup: CDR1 SQVTM, CDR2 ANQGSEA. DNA of the CDR3: TGCAGCGCGGACAGGGGAAATGAGCAGTTCTTC. Protein sequence: CSADRGNEQFF.

The chain's CDR3 is CASSDNPVPINEQFF. CDR3 in DNA: TGTGCCAGCAGCGATAACCCGGTCCCAATCAATGAGCAGTTCTTC. V gene TRBV6-5 combines with J gene TRBJ2-1; D remains unclear. This CDR3 has 15 residues. The V and J ends lost 6 bases and 6 bases respectively, with 18 bases between them. Looked up from germline, CDR1 is MNHEY and CDR2 is SVGAGI.

The chain is built from TRBV28 and TRBJ2-2; a possible D gene is TRBD2 (6 bases). CDR1 and CDR2 (germline): MDHEN, SYDVKM. This CDR3 is 16 amino acids long. V was trimmed by 1 base and J by 13 bases, leaving 22 bases between them. The CDR3 DNA follows: TGTGCCAGCAGTTTATCCCGAGGGAGACTAGGACAAGGGCTGTTTTTT. This sequence encodes CASSLSRGRLGQGLFF.

The CDR3 loop is CASSILDTQYF. The CDR3 bases are TGTGCCAGCAGTATTCTCGATACGCAGTATTTT. The J gene is TRBJ2-3, the V gene TRBV2; D is undetermined. V shed 5 bases and J shed 6 bases, with 6 bases lying between them. The CDR3 sequence is 11 residues long. CDR1 and CDR2 (germline): SNHLY, FYNNEI.

The V call is TRBV29-1, the J call TRBJ2-1; no clear D gene. The length of the CDR3 is 11 residues. V was pared by 2 bases and J by 6 bases, with 5 bases between. CDR1 and CDR2 (germline): SQVTM, ANQGSEA. The CDR3 loop reads CSVETPNEQFF. The CDR3 DNA is TGCAGCGTTGAAACCCCCAATGAGCAGTTCTTC.

The sample holds a few counts of this clone. This CDR3 is also generated by other DNA sequences in the sample. The chain links TRBV19 to TRBJ1-1; no definite D call. The CDR3 is 14 amino acids. Germline V gives CDR1 LNHDA, CDR2 SQIVND (reference sequence). V was pared by 0 bases and J by 4 bases, with 9 bases between. This chain's CDR3 is CASSIDLGSTEAFF. CDR3 DNA: TGTGCCAGTAGTATAGACCTGGGAAGCACTGAAGCTTTCTTT. Drawing the rest from reference TRBV19 and TRBJ1-1, the complete variable domain is DGGITQSPKYLFRKEGQNVTLSCEQNLNHDAMYWYRQDPGQGLRLIYYSQIVNDFQKGDIAEGYSVSREKKESFPLTVTSAQKNPTAFYLCASSIDLGSTEAFFGQGTRLTVV.

This clone was recorded only once. CDR3 sequence (DNA): TGTGCCAGCAGGGCCCGGGACAGGGGGCCCAATGAGCAGTTCTTC. This codes for CASRARDRGPNEQFF. The chain is built from TRBV2 and TRBJ2-1; 12 bases are shared with TRBD1. Germline V gene lookup returns CDR1 SNHLY and CDR2 FYNNEI. The CDR3 is 15 residues long. The junction had 6 bases not matched to a gene; V was cut back by 6 bases and J by 6 bases.

The V call is TRBV6-6, the J call TRBJ2-3; TRBD2 matches 10 bases. V trimming: 1 base; J trimming: 6 bases; junction bases outside the gene matches: 7. CDR1 is MNHNY and CDR2 is SVGAGI in the germline V gene (reference sequence). The CDR3 runs 16 residues. In DNA form, the CDR3 reads TGTGCCAGCAGTTACTTAAGCGGGGGGGCCCGCGATACGCAGTATTTT. The encoded protein is CASSYLSGGARDTQYF.

The chain employs TRBV11-3 and TRBJ2-1; a possible D gene is TRBD2 (6 bases). Germline values: CDR1 SGHNT, CDR2 YENEEA. Trimming removed 2 bases at V and 7 bases at J, with 18 bases between. The CDR3 is made up of 16 amino acids. In DNA, the CDR3 is TGTGCCAGCAGCTTACCTGCCCGGGAGTGGTCGAATGAGCAGTTCTTC. As protein: CASSLPAREWSNEQFF.

The chain links TRBV5-1 to TRBJ2-3; 7 positions match TRBD2. CDR3 length equals 17 residues. Trimming removed 0 bases from V and 0 bases from J; junction bases left unmatched: 7. Germline CDR1 is SGHRS and CDR2 is YFSETQ. CDR3 nucleotides: TGCGCCAGCAGCTTGGGGCGTAGCGGGCCTAGCACAGATACGCAGTATTTT. This translates into CASSLGRSGPSTDTQYF.